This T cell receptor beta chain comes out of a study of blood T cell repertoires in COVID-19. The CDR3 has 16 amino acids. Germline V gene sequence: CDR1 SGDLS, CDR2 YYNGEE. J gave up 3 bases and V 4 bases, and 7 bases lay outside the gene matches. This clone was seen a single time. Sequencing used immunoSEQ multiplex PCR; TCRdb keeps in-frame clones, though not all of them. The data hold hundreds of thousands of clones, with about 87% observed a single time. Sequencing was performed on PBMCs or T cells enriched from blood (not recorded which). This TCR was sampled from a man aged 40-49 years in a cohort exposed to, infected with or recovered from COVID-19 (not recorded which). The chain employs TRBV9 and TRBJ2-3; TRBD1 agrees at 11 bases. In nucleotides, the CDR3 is TGTGCCAGCAGCTACCGGACAGGGGGCGCGACAGATACGCAGTATTTT. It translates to CASSYRTGGATDTQYF.